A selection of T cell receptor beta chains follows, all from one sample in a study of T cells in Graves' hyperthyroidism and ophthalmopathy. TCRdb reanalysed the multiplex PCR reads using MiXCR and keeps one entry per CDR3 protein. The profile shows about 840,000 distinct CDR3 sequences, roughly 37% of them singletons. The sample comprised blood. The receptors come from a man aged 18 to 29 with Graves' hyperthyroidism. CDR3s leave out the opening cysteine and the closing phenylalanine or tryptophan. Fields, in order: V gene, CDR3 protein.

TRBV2 ASGRTGLIGTEAF
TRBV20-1 SARGGVDYGYT
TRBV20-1 SATPTGLRQPQH
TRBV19 AVGDGTYGYT
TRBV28 ATSGTAGSRLLNQPQH
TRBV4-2 ASSQDTGLDQPQH
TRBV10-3 ASGGPDGIQPQH
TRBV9 ASQTGTGGRMNTEAF
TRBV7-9 ASSFWGARGYT
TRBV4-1 ASSHRQVDEQY
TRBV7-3 ASRSNPGFGTQY
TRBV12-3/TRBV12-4 ASSSIYYEQY
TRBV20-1 SANSLAENTGELF
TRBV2 ASSGDVLT
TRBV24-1 ASSLSSSIEQY
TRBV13 AMGTGNTEAF
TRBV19 ASSDGYEPQH
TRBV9 ASSSGGLYGYT
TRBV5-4 ASSQEGAVTEAF
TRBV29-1 SSFRGGYT
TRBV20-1 SARDSGGIGEAF
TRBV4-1 ASTSPQNTGELF
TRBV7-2 ASSAGTLVGYEQY
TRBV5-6 ASSDWNSYEQY
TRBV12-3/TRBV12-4 ASSPLGDVYGYT
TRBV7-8 ASSLDRQGNTEAF
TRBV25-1 ASSAGEGLEGYT
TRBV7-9 ASSFEGGIHEQY
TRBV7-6 ASSRDRRSY
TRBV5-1 ASSFMGAYAF
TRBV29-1 SVNAETQY
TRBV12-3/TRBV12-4 ASRQTGTDNEKLF
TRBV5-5 ASSFRQGVSGANVLT
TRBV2 ASRDRVDEQY
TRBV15 ATSRDLGDSLYEQY
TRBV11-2 ASSVIYEGLAGFYEQY